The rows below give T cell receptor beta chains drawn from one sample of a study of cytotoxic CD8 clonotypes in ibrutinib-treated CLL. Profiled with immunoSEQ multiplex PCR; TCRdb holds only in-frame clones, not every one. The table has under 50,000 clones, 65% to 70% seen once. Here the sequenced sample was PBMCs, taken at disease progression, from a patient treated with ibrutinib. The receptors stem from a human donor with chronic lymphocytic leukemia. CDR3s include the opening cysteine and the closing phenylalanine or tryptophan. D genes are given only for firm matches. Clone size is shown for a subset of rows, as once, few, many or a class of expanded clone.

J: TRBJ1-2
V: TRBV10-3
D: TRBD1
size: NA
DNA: TGTGCCATCAGTGAGTCACAGGGACAGGGAGACTATGGCTACACCTTC
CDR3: CAISESQGQGDYGYTF

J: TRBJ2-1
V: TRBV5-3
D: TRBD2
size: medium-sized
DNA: TGTGCCAGAAGCGGGGTTAGGACTAGCGGGAGGTACAATGAGCAGTTCTTC
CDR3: CARSGVRTSGRYNEQFF

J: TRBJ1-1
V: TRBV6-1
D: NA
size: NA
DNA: TGTGCCAGCAGTGCGACAGGGAACACTGAAGCTTTCTTT
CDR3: CASSATGNTEAFF

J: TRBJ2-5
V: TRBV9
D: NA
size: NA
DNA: TGTGCCAGCAGCGTAGGTGGGCAGCAAGAGACCCAGTACTTC
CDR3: CASSVGGQQETQYF

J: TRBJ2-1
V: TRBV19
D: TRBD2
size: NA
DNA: TGTGCCAGTAGTATCCTAGCGGGAGGACGGGCAGCGGGGGACGAGCAGTTCTTC
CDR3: CASSILAGGRAAGDEQFF

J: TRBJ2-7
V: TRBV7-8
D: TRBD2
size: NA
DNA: TGTGCCAGCAGCCCCCGGACTAGCGGCTACGAGCAGTACTTC
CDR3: CASSPRTSGYEQYF

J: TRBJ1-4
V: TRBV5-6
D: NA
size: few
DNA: TGTGCCAGCAGCTTAGGAGGGACTCAGAATGAAAAACTGTTTTTT
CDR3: CASSLGGTQNEKLFF

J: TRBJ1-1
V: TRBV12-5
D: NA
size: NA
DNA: TGTGCTAGTGGTTTGGTAGAGAACACTGAAGCTTTCTTT
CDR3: CASGLVENTEAFF

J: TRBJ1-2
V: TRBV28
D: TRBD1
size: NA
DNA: TGTGCCAGCAGTTTACAGGGGGACGTCTATGGCTACACCTTC
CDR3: CASSLQGDVYGYTF

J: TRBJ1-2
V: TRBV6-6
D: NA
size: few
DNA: TGTGCCAGCGGCCTTAGGGGGGTCGATGGCTACACCTTC
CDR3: CASGLRGVDGYTF

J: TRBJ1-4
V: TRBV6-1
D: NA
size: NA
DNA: TGTGCCAGCAGTGAATCGTCAGTAGAAAAACTGTTTTTT
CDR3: CASSESSVEKLFF

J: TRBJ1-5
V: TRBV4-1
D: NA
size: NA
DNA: TGCGCCAGCAGCCAAGTTTTTTCGGGTATGCACGATCAGCCCCAGCATTTT
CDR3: CASSQVFSGMHDQPQHF

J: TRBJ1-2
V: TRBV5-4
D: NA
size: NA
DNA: TGTGCCAGCAGCTTGTCGGGGGGGAGCTACACCTTC
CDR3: CASSLSGGSYTF

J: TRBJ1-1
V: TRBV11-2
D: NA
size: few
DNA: TGTGCCAGCAGCTTGGACAGTTTCACACCAGCTTTCTTT
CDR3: CASSLDSFTPAFF

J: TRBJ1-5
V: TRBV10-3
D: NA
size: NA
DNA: TGTGCCATCAGTGAGTCGTCGGACAGTAATCAGCCCCAGCATTTT
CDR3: CAISESSDSNQPQHF

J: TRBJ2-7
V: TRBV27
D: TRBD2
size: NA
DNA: TGTGCCAGCAGTTTAGGCGGGAGGGCCTCTGGGCAGTACTTC
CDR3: CASSLGGRASGQYF

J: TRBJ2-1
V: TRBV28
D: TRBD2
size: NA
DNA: TGTGCCAGCAGCCGGGGGTTTGGGAGCGGGAGTGGTGTATCCTACAATGAGCAGTTCTTC
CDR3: CASSRGFGSGSGVSYNEQFF

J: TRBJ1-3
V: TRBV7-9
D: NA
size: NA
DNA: TGTGCCCGTTATCTTGGGGACCTTACGGCCCCTGGAAACACCATATATTTT
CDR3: CARYLGDLTAPGNTIYF

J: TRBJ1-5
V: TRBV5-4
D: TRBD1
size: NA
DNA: TGTGCCAGCAGCGAGGGGACAGGGACTCAGCCCCAGCATTTT
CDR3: CASSEGTGTQPQHF

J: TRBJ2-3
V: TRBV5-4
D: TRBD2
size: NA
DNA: TGTGCCAGCAGCTTTTTAGCGGGACTGAACACAGATACGCAGTATTTT
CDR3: CASSFLAGLNTDTQYF

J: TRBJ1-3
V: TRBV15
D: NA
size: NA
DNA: TGTGCCACCAGCAGAGATTTCCGGGCGAGCTCTGGAAACACCATATATTTT
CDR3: CATSRDFRASSGNTIYF

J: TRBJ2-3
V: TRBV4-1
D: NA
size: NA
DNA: TGCGCCAGCAGCCAAGCTCCTGGGGCAGGCACAGATACGCAGTATTTT
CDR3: CASSQAPGAGTDTQYF

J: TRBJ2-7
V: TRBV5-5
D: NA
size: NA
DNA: TGTGCCAGCAGCTTGGCCGACAAGTCTTACGAGCAGTACTTC
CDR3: CASSLADKSYEQYF

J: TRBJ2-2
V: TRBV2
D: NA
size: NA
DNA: TGTGCCAGCAGTGAAGCGCAGGGACACTCGAACACCGGGGAGCTGTTTTTT
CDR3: CASSEAQGHSNTGELFF

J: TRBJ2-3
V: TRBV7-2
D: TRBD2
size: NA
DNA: TGTGCCAGCAGCCTGGGACTAGCGGGCACAGATACGCAGTATTTT
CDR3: CASSLGLAGTDTQYF

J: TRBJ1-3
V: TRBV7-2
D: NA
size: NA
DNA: TGTGCCAGCAGCTTAGTCTCCCCTACCTCTGGAAACACCATATATTTT
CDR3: CASSLVSPTSGNTIYF

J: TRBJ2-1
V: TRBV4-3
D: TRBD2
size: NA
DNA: TGCGCCAGCAGACGACTACTAGCGGGTTCCTACAATGAGCAGTTCTTC
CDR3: CASRRLLAGSYNEQFF

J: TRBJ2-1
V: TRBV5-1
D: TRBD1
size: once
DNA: TGCGCCAGCAGCTTGAGACAGGGGGACTCCTACAATGAGCAGTTCTTC
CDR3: CASSLRQGDSYNEQFF

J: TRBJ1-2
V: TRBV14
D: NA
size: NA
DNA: TGTGCCAGCAGCCAAGAGAGGTTATATGGCTACACCTTC
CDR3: CASSQERLYGYTF

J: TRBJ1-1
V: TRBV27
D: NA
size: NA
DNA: TGTGCCAGCTCACTCCTTCGGGGTGAAGCTTTCTTT
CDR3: CASSLLRGEAFF

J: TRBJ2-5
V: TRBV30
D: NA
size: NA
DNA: TGTGCCTGGAGTTGGGACCTCCAAGAGACCCAGTACTTC
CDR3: CAWSWDLQETQYF